This T cell receptor beta chain was sequenced during a study of beta chain features in type 1 diabetes listed by TCRdb under 2018. Study-wide context: No differences in mean age, gender distribution, total cell number or subset yield were found between patients and healthy donors. Across all samples, fewer than 130 million sorted cells were examined, and cell number per subset correlated strongly with RNA yield. In the study, TCRB repertoires of sorted circulating CD4+ T cell subsets from recently diagnosed type 1 diabetes patients were compared with those of matched healthy donors. Naive and central memory subsets were obtained from all 30 or so donors, but regulatory and stem cell-like memory subsets were isolated from only 8 patients and roughly eight healthy donors. The study at large found these results: Naive, central memory and regulatory TCRB repertoires appeared more similar among patients than among healthy donors. In all four CD4+ subsets, TCRB CDR3 length was moderately but significantly shorter in type 1 diabetes patients. At VDJ recombination sites, patients with type 1 diabetes made fewer insertions and deleted more nucleotides, a pattern implying thymic rearrangement abnormalities. Shorter templates might be favored by PCR, yet because patient and control samples were amplified and corrected together, any such skew would affect both groups equally. Sequencing cDNA rather than genomic DNA could over-represent highly expressing activated cells, although activation and CD3 levels did not differ between groups. Because the HLA sub-analyses included only small numbers of individuals, any influence of HLA type on TCRB rearrangement was left unresolved.

Each donor gave one peripheral blood draw, averaging about 100 mL, which was collected into heparinised tubes. Using a panel that included CD45RO, CCR7, CD25, CD127, CD95 and CD27, naive, central memory, regulatory and stem cell-like memory CD4+ T cells were sorted on a BD FACSAria II. All sorted populations exceeded 95% purity. PBMCs were separated immediately by Lymphoprep density gradient centrifugation and were stained directly, without being cultured. So that batch effects would be minimized, each experiment stained and sorted samples in pairs, pairing one healthy donor with one patient. The CDR3 goes from the cysteine to the phenylalanine over 14 residues. Only the CDR3 DNA is retained, 42 bases long and in frame from the first base. The germline V gene (reference sequence) sets CDR1 to LNHNV and CDR2 to YYDKDF. The V and J ends are trimmed by 0 bases and 6 bases, leaving 11 bases between them.

As regards this clone: Its antigen is unknown. Nothing much larger sits one base from this clone, and base qualities are not available.

All of the isolated RNA was reverse transcribed with the High Capacity cDNA Reverse Transcription Kit, so expressed TCRB transcripts were sequenced. Deep immunoSEQ sequencing was performed on naive, central memory and regulatory T cell samples, with an average of roughly 3.5 million total reads per sample. Sorted cells were lysed in RLT buffer, and RNA was extracted using DNase-treated RNeasy Micro or Mini kits according to cell number. To prevent cross-contamination, every cell subset was processed on its own, while patient and healthy donor samples were processed together. Using the immunoSEQ multiplex PCR, TCRB sequences were amplified from cDNA into 87-bp fragments spanning the CDR3 region. Sequencing of the amplicons was performed on the Illumina HiSeq platform. The paper's processing steps were these. Synthetic template baselines were used to correct PCR bias computationally, reads within Hamming distance 2 were collapsed together, and singletons that could not be merged were discarded. Reads were aligned against IMGT so that V, D and J genes, CDR3 length and insertions or deletions at six rearrangement sites could be assigned. Within each subset, clonotype counts were normalized to sorted cell number, after which true diversity and Gini coefficients were computed with the tcR R package. Repertoire sharing was quantified using the overlap coefficient calculated on TCRB nucleotide sequences. Out-of-frame TCRB sequences from naive cells were analyzed to stand in for the pre-selection repertoire. In TCRdb, the immuneACCESS table is reduced to in-frame sequences with V and J assigned. These tables do not hold every clone; where another copy was compared, an unresolved V gene accounts for under half, and the others remain unexplained. The V and J calls and the clone size are those of that table, but D and trimming were determined from the DNA. The sample table holds 850,000 to 900,000 clones, of which about 17% were seen once. Clones ranked in the top ten supply 0.023% of the sample.

The clonotype was recovered from a woman aged 18-30 years in good health. Recombination linked TRBV15 to TRBJ1-1, with no confident D gene call. Sequenced material: naive CD4+ T cells from blood. This specimen's cell subset or site label, interpreted: true naive CD4+ T cells. The DNA sequence is TGTGCCACCAGCAGAGATCCCCCGAGCCCTGAAGCTTTCTTT. This codes for CATSRDPPSPEAFF.